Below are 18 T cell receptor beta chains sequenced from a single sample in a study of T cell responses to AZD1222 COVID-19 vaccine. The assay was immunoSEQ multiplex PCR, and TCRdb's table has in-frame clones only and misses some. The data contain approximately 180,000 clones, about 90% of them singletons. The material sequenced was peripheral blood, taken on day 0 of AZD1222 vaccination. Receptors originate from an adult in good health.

The chain's CDR3 is CASSDSEGTEQFF. The CDR3 region has the DNA TGTGCCAGCAGTGACTCTGAGGGGACTGAGCAGTTCTTC. This rearrangement joins TRBV6-4 to TRBJ2-1, with D perhaps given as TRBD1 or TRBD2 (5 bases each). The V end lost 0 bases, the J end lost 9 bases, and 9 bases lay between the germline ends. Germline CDR1 reads MRHNA; CDR2 reads SNTAGT. The CDR3 length is 13 residues.

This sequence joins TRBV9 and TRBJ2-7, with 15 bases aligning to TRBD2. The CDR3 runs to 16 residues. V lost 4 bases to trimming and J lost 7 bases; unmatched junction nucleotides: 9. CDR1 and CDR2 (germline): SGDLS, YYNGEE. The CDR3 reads CASSPPGLAGGGEQYF. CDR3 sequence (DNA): TGTGCCAGCAGCCCCCCGGGACTAGCGGGGGGTGGTGAGCAGTACTTC.

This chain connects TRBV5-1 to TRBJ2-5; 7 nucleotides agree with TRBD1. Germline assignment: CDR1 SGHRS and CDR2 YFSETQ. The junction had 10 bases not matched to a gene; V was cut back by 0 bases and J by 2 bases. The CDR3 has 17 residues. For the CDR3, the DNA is TGCGCCAGCAGCTTGGTGCTGACAGGGATGGCACAAGAGACCCAGTACTTC. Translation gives CASSLVLTGMAQETQYF.

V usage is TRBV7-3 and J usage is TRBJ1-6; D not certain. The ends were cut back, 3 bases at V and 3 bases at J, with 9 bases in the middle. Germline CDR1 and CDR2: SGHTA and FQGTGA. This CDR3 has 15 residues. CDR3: CASSLMGFYNSPLHF. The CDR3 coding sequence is TGTGCCAGCAGCTTGATGGGGTTCTATAATTCACCCCTCCACTTT.

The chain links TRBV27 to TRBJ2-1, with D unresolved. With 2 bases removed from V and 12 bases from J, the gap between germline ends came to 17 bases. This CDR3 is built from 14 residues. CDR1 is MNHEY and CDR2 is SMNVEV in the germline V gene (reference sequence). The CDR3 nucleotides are TGTGCCAGCAGTTTAGCTGGGGTCAGCGTCGCGCAGTTCTTC. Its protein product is CASSLAGVSVAQFF.

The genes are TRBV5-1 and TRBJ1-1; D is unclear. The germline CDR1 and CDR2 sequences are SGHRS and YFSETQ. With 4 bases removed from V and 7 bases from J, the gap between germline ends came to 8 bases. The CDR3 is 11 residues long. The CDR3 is CASSLAGEAFF. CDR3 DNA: TGCGCCAGCAGCCTGGCCGGTGAAGCTTTCTTT.

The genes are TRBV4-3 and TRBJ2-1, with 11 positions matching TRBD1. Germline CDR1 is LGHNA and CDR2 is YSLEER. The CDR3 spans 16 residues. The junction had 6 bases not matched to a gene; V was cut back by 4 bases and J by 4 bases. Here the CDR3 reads CASSRRTGGSYNEQFF. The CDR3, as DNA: TGCGCCAGCAGCCGCAGGACAGGGGGCTCGTACAATGAGCAGTTCTTC.

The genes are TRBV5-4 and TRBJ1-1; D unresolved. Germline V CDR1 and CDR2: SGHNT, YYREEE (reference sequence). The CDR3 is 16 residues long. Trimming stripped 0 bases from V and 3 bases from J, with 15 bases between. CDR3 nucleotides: TGTGCCAGCAGCTTGGCGTTAGGGTTGGTGGACACTGAAGCTTTCTTT. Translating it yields CASSLALGLVDTEAFF.

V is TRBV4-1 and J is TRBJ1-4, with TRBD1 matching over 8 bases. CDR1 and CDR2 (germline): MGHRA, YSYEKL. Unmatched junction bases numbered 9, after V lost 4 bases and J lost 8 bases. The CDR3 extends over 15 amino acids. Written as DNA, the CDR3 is TGCGCCAGCAGCCCTTCGGACAGGGTAATGGAAAAACTGTTTTTT. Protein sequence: CASSPSDRVMEKLFF.

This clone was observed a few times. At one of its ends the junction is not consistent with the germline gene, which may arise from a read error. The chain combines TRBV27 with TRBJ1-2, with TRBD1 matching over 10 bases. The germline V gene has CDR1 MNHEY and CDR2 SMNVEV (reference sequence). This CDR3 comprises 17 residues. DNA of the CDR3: TGTGCCAGCAGTCTATCGATTTCCGCCGGGACAGGGGTCGGGTACACCTTC. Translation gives CASSLSISAGTGVGYTF.

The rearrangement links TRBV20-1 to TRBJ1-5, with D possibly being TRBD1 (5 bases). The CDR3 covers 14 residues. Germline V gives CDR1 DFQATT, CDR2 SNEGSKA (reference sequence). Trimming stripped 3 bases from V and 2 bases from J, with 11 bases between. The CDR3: CSASSGTGNQPQHF. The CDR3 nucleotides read TGCAGTGCTAGTTCCGGGACCGGCAATCAGCCCCAGCATTTT.

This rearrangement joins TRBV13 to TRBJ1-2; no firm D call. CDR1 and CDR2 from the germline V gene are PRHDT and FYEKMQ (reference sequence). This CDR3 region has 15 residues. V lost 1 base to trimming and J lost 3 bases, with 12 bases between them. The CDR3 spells CASSLDFLGYYGYTF. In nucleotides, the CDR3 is TGTGCCAGCAGCTTAGACTTCCTGGGGTACTATGGCTACACCTTC. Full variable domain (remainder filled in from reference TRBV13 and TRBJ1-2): AAGVIQSPRHLIKEKRETATLKCYPIPRHDTVYWYQQGPGQDPQFLISFYEKMQSDKGSIPDRFSAQQFSDYHSELNMSSLELGDSALYFCASSLDFLGYYGYTFGSGTRLTVV.

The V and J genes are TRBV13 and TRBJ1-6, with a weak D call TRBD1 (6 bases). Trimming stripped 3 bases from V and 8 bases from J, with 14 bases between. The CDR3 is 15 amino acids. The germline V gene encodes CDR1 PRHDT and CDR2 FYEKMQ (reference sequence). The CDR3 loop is CASSFRGTQDSPLHF. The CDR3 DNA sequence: TGTGCCAGCAGCTTTCGGGGGACACAGGATTCACCCCTCCACTTT.

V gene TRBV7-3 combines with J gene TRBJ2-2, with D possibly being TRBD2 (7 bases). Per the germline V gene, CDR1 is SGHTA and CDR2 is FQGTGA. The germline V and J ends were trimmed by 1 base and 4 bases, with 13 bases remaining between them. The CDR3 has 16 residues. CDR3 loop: CASSLKGRGSTGELFF. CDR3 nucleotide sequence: TGTGCCAGCAGCTTAAAGGGGAGGGGGTCCACCGGGGAGCTGTTTTTT.

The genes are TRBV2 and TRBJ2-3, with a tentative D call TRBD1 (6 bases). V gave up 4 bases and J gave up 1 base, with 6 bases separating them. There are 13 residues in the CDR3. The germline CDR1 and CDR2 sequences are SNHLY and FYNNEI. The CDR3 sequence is CASSGQGTDTQYF. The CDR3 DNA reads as TGTGCCAGCAGTGGACAGGGCACAGATACGCAGTATTTT.

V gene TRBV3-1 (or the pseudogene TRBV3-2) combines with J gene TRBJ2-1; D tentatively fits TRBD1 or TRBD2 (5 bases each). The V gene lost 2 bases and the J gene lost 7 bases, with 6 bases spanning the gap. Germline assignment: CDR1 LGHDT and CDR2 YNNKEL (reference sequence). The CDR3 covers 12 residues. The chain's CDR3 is CASSQWGNEQFF. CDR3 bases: TGTGCCAGCAGCCAATGGGGGAATGAGCAGTTCTTC.

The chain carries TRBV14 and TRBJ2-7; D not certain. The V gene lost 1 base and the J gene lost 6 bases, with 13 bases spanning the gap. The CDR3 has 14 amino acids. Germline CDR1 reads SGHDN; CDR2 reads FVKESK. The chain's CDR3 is CASSQALRISEQYF. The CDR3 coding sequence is TGTGCCAGCAGCCAAGCCCTACGGATAAGCGAGCAGTACTTC.

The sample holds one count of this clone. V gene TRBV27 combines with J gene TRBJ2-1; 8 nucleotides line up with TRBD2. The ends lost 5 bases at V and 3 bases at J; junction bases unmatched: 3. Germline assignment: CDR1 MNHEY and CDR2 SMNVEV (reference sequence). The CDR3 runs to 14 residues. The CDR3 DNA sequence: TGTGCCAGCAGTATCCGGGGGGGCTACAATGAGCAGTTCTTC. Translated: CASSIRGGYNEQFF.